This record looks at one T cell receptor (beta chain) sequence and its context. The antigen remains unidentified. The sample contains more than one DNA sequence encoding this CDR3. The sample originates from a study of OX40 agonist ivuxolimab in advanced cancers. About the study: The study reported partial responses in three patients: one hepatocellular carcinoma, two cutaneous melanoma.

The CDR3 length is 11 residues. Germline assignment: CDR1 SQVTM and CDR2 ANQGSEA. Trimming cost V 0 bases and J 8 bases, with 7 bases left between them. Points from the study as a whole: Patients who responded partially at 0.1-3.0 mg/kg showed clonal expansion ranking among the lowest. Determination of antigen specificity was not performed for the expanded peripheral T cells.

Baseline, cycle 4 day 1, and cycle 7 day 1 were the blood sampling points. Profiled with immunoSEQ multiplex PCR; TCRdb holds only in-frame clones, not every one. The repertoire holds 9,500 to 15,000 clones, with approximately 80% as singletons. The chain carries TRBV29-1 and TRBJ1-2; D ambiguous. Sequences were derived from CD4+ or CD8+ T cells sorted from blood, sampled in a trial of the OX40 agonist ivuxolimab. This clonotype was obtained from an adult with an advanced solid tumor such as melanoma, head and neck, liver or kidney cancer. CDR3 amino acids: CSVEDGYGYTF. The CDR3 region has the DNA TGCAGCGTTGAAGACGGCTACGGCTACACCTTC. Drawing the rest from reference TRBV29-1 and TRBJ1-2, the complete variable domain is SAVISQKPSRDICQRGTSLTIQCQVDSQVTMMFWYRQQPGQSLTLIATANQGSEATYESGFVIDKFPISRPNLTFSTLTVSNMSPEDSSIYLCSVEDGYGYTFGSGTRLTVV.